This T cell receptor (beta chain) stems from a study of T-cell memory formation after mild COVID-19. The overall study: Most TCR clusters belonged to a single donor.

Trimming shortened V by 1 base and J by 5 bases, and 14 bases separated the two germline ends. From germline, CDR1 is SEHNR and CDR2 FQNEAQ (reference sequence). This CDR3 has 15 residues. Worth noting for this clonotype: The antigen is not known.

Employing constant-segment primers, 5'RACE generated TCR alpha and TCR beta cDNA libraries bearing sample barcodes and UMIs. TCRdb ran MiXCR on the 5' RACE reads and lists one entry per CDR3 protein. The sample includes 75,000 to 90,000 distinct CDR3 sequences, roughly 14% of them seen just once. Findings and limits, study-wide: Largely, contracting CD4+ clones fell within CM and EM, and contracting CD8+ clones within EMRA.

The V gene is TRBV7-9, the J gene TRBJ1-2; a weak D match, TRBD1 (5 bases). This sequence originates from an adult woman who had mild COVID-19 (a few samples of this study predate the infection). Cell type and time point are not known. Sequenced material: PBMCs or a T cell subset sorted from them (not recorded which). CDR3 DNA: TGTGCCAGCAGCTTAGGAACAGGAGCTCGGTATGGCTACACCTTC. Its translation: CASSLGTGARYGYTF. The full variable domain, its missing parts supplied by reference TRBV7-9 and TRBJ1-2, is DTGVSQNPRHKITKRGQNVTFRCDPISEHNRLYWYRQTLGQGPEFLTYFQNEAQLEKSRLLSDRFSAERPKGSFSTLEIQRTEQGDSAMYLCASSLGTGARYGYTFGSGTRLTVV.